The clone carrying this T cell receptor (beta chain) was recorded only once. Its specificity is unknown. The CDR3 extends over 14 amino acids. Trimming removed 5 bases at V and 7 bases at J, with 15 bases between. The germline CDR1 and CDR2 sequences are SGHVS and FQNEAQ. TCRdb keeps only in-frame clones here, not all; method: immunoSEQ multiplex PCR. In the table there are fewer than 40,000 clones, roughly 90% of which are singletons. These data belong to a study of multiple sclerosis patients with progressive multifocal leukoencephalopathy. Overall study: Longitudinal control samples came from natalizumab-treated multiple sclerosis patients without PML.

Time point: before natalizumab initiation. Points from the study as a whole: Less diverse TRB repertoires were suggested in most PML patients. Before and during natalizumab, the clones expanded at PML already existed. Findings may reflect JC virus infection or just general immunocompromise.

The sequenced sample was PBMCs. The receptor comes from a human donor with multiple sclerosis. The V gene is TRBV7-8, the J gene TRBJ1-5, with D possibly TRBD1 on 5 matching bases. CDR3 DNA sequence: TGTGCCAGCAGCCCCTGGGAGGGGAAGCAGCCCCAGCATTTT. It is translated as CASSPWEGKQPQHF.